The source of this TCR beta chain is a study of OX40 agonist ivuxolimab in advanced cancers. Whole-study context: Aged roughly 23 to 85 with a mean of 60 years, they were more than 80% male.

This clone showed up just once. Sequencing used immunoSEQ multiplex PCR; TCRdb keeps in-frame clones, though not all of them. The repertoire includes approximately 40,000 clones, approximately 80% of them detected once, and around 4% sits in the top ten. The CDR3 has 13 amino acids. Trimming pared 4 bases from V and 2 bases from J, leaving 9 bases between. Germline CDR1 is GTSNPN and CDR2 is SVGIG (reference sequence). No patient had autoimmune disease or received systemic immunosuppression. The sequencing here drew on CD4+ or CD8+ T cells sorted from blood, taken in a trial of the OX40 agonist ivuxolimab. The genes are TRBV30 and TRBJ1-3; D gene uncertain. This TCR was sampled from an adult with an advanced solid tumor such as melanoma, head and neck, liver or kidney cancer. The CDR3 DNA is TGTGCCTGGACTAAAGGGACTGGAAACACCATATATTTT. Protein product: CAWTKGTGNTIYF.